This TCR beta chain was captured in a study of blood T cells in healthy people across ages. Alongside a J-beta primer mix, a sample-barcoded 5' primer served in a second PCR lasting roughly 7 to 12 cycles. TCRdb fed the 5' RACE reads into MiXCR, producing one record per CDR3 protein. The sample gives about 1.8 million distinct CDR3 sequences, less than 50% of which show up once; less than 2.5% is in the top ten. V gave up 5 bases and J gave up 0 bases; unmatched junction bases: 6. The CDR3 consists of 18 residues. Germline V lookup: CDR1 SEHNR, CDR2 FQNEAQ (reference sequence). Each sample provided at least 5.5 micrograms of extracted total RNA.

Sequenced sample: blood. The receptor was isolated from a woman aged 40 to 50 in good health. This chain uses TRBV7-9 with TRBJ2-6; 11 positions agree with TRBD1. The CDR3 loop is CASSDRTGGTSGANVLTF. As DNA, the CDR3 is TGTGCCAGCAGCGACCGGACAGGGGGCACCTCTGGGGCCAACGTCCTGACTTTC.